The clone carrying this T cell receptor beta chain showed up just a few times. Its target is unknown. This sample is drawn from a study of T-cell memory formation after mild COVID-19. Study-level findings and limits: Among contracting clones, CD4+ were mainly CM/EM and CD8+ enriched in EMRA.

V was clipped by 3 bases and J by 3 bases; unmatched bases: 5. The CDR3 is 14 amino acids. In germline, CDR1 is SQVTM, CDR2 ANQGSEA. A single record per CDR3 protein comes from TCRdb applying MiXCR to the 5' RACE reads. The table shows around 400,000 distinct CDR3 sequences, with approximately 24% occurring only once. The TCR originated in an adult woman who had mild COVID-19 (a few samples of this study predate the infection). Cell type and time point are not known. The sample taken for sequencing was PBMCs or a T cell subset sorted from them (not recorded which). The chain carries TRBV29-1 and TRBJ2-3; 8 bases align to TRBD2. CDR3 sequence: CSVEPGGQTDTQYF. The DNA for the CDR3 is TGCAGCGTTGAGCCGGGAGGGCAGACAGATACGCAGTATTTT.